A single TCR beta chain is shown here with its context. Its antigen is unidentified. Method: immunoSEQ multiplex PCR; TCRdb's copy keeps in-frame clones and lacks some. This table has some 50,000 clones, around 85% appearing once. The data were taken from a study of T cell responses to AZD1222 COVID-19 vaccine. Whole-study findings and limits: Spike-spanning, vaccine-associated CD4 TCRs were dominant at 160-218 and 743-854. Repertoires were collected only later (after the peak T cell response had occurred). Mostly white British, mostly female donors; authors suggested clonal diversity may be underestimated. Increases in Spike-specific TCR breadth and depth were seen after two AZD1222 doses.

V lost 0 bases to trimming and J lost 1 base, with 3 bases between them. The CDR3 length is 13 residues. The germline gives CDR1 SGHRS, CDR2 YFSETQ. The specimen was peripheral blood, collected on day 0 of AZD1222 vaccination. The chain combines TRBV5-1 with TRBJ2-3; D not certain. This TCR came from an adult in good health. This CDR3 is CASSLDGTDTQYF. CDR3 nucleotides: TGCGCCAGCAGCTTGGATGGCACAGATACGCAGTATTTT.